The clone carrying this T cell receptor (beta chain) was detected a few times. This record comes from a study of blood T cells in healthy people across ages. Sample-barcoded 5' priming and a J-beta primer mix drove a second PCR of about 7 to 11 cycles. TCRdb passed the 5' RACE reads through MiXCR, listing each CDR3 protein once. Among around 1.5 million distinct CDR3 sequences listed, almost 60% were seen once. Germline V lookup: CDR1 SGHTA, CDR2 FQGNSA. There are 16 residues in the CDR3. V was pared by 1 base and J by 5 bases, with 16 bases between. This chain joins TRBV7-2 and TRBJ2-3; D uncertain. This TCR derives from a man between 18 and 29 years old in good health. Source material: blood. The CDR3 sequence is CASSLDASLALDTQYF. The CDR3 DNA sequence: TGTGCCAGCAGCTTAGATGCTAGTCTTGCACTAGATACGCAGTATTTT.